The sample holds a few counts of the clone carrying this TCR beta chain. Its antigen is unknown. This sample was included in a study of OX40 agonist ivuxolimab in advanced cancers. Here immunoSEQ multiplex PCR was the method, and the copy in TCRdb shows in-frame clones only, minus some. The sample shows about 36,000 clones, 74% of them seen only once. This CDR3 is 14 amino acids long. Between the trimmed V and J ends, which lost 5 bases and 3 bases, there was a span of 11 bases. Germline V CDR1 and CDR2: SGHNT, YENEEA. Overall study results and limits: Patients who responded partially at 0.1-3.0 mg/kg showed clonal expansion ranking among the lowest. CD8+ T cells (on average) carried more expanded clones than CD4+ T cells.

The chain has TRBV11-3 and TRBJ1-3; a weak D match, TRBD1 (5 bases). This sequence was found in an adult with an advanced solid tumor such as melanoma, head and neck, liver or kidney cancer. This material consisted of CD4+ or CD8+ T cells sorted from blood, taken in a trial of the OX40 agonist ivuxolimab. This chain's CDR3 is CASSTTDLGNTIYF. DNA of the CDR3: TGTGCCAGCAGCACGACAGATCTTGGAAACACCATATATTTT.